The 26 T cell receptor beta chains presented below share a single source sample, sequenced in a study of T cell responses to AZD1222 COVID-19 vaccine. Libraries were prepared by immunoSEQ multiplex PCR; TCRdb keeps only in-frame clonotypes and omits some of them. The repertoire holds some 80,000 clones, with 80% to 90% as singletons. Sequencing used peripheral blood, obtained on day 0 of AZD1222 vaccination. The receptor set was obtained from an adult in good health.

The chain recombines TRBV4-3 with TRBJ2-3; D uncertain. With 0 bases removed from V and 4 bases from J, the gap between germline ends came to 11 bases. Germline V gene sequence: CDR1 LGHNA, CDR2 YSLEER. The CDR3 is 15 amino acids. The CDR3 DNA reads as TGCGCCAGCAGCCAAGAGCCCGGTGAGGCAGATACGCAGTATTTT. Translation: CASSQEPGEADTQYF.

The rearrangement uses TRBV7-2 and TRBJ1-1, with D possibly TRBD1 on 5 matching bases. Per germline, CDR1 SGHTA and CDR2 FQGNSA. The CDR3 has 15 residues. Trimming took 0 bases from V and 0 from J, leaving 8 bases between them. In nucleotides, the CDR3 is TGTGCCAGCAGCTTAGCGGGAGGGGTGAACACTGAAGCTTTCTTT. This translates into CASSLAGGVNTEAFF.

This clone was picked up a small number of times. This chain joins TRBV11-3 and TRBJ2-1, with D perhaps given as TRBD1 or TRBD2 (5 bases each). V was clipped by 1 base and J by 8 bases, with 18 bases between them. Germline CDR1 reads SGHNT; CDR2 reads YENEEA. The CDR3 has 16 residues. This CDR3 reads CASSLGTGGLIDEQFF. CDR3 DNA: TGTGCCAGCAGCTTAGGTACTGGGGGTCTGATCGATGAGCAGTTCTTC.

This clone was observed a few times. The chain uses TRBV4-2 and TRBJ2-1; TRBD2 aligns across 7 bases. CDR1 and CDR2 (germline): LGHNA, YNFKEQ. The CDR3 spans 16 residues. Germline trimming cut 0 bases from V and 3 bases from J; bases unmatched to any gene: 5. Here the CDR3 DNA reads TGTGCCAGCAGCCAAGATCAAAGCGGGAACTACAATGAGCAGTTCTTC. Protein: CASSQDQSGNYNEQFF.

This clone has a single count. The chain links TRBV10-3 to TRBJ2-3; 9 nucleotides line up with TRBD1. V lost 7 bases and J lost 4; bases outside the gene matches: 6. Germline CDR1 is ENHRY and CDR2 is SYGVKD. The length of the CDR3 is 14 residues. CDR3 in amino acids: CAITQGAFADTQYF. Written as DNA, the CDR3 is TGTGCCATCACACAGGGGGCTTTCGCAGATACGCAGTATTTT.

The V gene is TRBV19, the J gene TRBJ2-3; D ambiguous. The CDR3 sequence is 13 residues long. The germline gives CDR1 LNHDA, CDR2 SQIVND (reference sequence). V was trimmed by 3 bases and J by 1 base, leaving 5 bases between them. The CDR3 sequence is CASSITGTDTQYF. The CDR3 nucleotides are TGTGCCAGTAGTATTACAGGCACAGATACGCAGTATTTT.

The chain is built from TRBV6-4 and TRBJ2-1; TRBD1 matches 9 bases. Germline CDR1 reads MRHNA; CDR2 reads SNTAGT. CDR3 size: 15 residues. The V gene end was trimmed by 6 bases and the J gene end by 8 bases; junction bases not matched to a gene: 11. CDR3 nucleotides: TGTGCCAGCAGCGAGCGGGACAGGGTTAGGGATGAGCAGTTCTTC. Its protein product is CASSERDRVRDEQFF.

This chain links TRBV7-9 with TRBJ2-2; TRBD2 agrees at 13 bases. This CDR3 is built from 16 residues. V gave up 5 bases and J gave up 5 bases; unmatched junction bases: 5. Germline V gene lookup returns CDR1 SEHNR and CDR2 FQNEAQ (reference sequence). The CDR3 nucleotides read TGTGCCAGCAGCCGACTAGCGGGAGGAGGAACCGGGGAGCTGTTTTTT. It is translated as CASSRLAGGGTGELFF. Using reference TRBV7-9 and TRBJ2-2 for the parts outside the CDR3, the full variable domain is DTGVSQNPRHKITKRGQNVTFRCDPISEHNRLYWYRQTLGQGPEFLTYFQNEAQLEKSRLLSDRFSAERPKGSFSTLEIQRTEQGDSAMYLCASSRLAGGGTGELFFGEGSRLTVL.

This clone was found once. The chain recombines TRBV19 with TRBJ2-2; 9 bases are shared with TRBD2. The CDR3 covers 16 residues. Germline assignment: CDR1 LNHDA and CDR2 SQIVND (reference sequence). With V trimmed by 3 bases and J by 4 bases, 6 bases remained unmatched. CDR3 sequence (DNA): TGTGCCAGTAGTATTCTAGCGGGATCTGGCACCGGGGAGCTGTTTTTT. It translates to CASSILAGSGTGELFF.

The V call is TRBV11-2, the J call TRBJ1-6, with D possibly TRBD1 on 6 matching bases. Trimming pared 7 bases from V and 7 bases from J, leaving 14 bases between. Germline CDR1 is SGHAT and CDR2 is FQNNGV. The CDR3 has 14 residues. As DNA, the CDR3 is TGTGCCAGCACCGGGGGGGCGGAAAATTCACCCCTCCACTTT. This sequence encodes CASTGGAENSPLHF. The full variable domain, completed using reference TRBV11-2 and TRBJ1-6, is EAGVAQSPRYKIIEKRQSVAFWCNPISGHATLYWYQQILGQGPKLLIQFQNNGVVDDSQLPKDRFSAERLKGVDSTLKIQPAKLEDSAVYLCASTGGAENSPLHFGNGTRLTVT.

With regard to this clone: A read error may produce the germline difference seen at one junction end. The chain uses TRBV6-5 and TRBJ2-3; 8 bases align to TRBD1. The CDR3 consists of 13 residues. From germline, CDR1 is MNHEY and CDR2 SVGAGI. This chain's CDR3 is CASSYSGQGARNF. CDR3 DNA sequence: TGTGCCAGCAGTTACTCAGGGCAGGGGGCCAGGAATTTT.

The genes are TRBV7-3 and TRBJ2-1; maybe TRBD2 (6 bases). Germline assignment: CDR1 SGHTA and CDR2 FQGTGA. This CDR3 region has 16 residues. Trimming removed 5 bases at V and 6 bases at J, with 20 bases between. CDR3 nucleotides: TGTGCCAGCAGCCCCGACCGGGGGAGAGTGGGCAATGAGCAGTTCTTC. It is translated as CASSPDRGRVGNEQFF.

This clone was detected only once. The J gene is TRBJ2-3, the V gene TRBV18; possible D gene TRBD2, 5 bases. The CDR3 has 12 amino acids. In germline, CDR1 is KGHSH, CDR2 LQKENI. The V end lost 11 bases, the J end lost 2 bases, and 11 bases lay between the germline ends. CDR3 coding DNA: TGTGCCGGAGGAGCGGACACAGATACGCAGTATTTT. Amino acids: CAGGADTDTQYF.

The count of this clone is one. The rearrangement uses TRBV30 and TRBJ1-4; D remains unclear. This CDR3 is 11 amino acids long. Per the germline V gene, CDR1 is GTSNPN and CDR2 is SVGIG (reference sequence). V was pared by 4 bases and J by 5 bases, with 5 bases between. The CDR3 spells CAWKSNEKLFF. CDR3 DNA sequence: TGTGCCTGGAAGTCAAATGAAAAACTGTTTTTT.

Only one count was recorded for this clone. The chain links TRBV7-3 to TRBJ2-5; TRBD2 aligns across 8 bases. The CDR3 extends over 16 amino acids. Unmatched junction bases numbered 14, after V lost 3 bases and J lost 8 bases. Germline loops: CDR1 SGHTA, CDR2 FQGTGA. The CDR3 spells CASSLGSGAPPGTQYF. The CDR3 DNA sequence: TGTGCCAGCAGCTTGGGTAGCGGGGCTCCCCCAGGTACCCAGTACTTC.

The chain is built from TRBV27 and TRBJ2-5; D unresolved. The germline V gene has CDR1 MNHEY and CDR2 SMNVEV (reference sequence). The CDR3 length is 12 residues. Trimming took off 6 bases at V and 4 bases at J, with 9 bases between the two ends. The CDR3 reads CASSRLGETQYF. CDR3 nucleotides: TGTGCCAGCAGCCGGCTGGGAGAGACCCAGTACTTC.

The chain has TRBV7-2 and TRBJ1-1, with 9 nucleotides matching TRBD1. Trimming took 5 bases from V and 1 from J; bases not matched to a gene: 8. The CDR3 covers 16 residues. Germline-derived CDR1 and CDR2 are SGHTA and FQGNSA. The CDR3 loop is CASSPQTGGRNTEAFF. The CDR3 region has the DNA TGTGCCAGCAGCCCCCAGACAGGGGGTAGGAACACTGAAGCTTTCTTT.

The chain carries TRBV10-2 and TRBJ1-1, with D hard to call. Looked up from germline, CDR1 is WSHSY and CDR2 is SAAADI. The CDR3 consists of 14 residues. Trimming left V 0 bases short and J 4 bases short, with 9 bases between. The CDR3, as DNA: TGCGCCAGCAGTGAGTCGGAGGGATCCACTGAAGCTTTCTTT. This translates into CASSESEGSTEAFF.

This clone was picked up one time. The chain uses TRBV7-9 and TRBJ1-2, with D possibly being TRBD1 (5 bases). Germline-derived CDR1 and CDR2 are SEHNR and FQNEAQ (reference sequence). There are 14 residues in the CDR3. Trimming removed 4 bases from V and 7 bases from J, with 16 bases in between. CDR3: CASSSPSGSGGYTF. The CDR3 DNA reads TGTGCCAGCAGCTCCCCTTCAGGGTCTGGTGGCTACACCTTC.

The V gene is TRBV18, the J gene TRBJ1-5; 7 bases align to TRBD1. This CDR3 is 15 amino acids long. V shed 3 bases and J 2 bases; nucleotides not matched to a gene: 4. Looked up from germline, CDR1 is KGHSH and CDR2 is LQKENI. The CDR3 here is CASSPETGGNQPQHF. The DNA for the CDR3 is TGTGCCAGCTCACCGGAAACAGGGGGCAATCAGCCCCAGCATTTT.

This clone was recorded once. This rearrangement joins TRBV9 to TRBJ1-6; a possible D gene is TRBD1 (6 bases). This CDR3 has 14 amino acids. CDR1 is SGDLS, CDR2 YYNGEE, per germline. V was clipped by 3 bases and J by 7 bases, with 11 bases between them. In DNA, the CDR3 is TGTGCCAGCAGCGGCCAGGGGTGGAATTCACCCCTCCACTTT. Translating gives CASSGQGWNSPLHF.

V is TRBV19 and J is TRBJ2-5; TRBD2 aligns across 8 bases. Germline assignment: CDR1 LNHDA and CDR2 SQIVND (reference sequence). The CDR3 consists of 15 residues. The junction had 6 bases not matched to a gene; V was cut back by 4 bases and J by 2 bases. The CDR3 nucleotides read TGTGCCAGTAGTACTTGGGTAGCGGGACAAGAGACCCAGTACTTC. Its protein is CASSTWVAGQETQYF.

The CDR3 nucleotides read TGCAGCGTCGACCCCCGGGGGACCGGGGAGCTGTTTTTT. It translates to CSVDPRGTGELFF. The V call is TRBV29-1, the J call TRBJ2-2, with D tentatively TRBD2 (6 bases). Per the germline V gene, CDR1 is SQVTM and CDR2 is ANQGSEA. This CDR3 region has 13 residues. Trimming took 6 bases from V and 5 from J, leaving 13 bases between them.

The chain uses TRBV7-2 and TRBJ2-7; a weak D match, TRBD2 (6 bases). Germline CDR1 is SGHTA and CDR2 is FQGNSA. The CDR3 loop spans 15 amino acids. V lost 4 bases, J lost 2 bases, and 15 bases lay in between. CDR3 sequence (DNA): TGTGCCAGCAGCTATAGCGGTGGGGATGCCTACGAGCAGTACTTC. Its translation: CASSYSGGDAYEQYF.

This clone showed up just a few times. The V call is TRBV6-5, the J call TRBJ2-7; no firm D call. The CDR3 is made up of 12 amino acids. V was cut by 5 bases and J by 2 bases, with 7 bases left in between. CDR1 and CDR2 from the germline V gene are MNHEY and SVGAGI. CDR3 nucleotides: TGTGCCAGCAGTCCCAGAACCTACGAGCAGTACTTC. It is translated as CASSPRTYEQYF.

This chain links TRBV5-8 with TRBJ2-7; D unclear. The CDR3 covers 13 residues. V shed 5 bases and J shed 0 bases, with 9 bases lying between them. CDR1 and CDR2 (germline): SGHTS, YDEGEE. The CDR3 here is CASRPVDSYEQYF. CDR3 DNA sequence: TGTGCCAGCAGACCAGTCGACTCCTACGAGCAGTACTTC.